The 28 T cell receptor beta chains listed next were all sequenced from one sample in a study of blood T cell repertoires in COVID-19. Sequenced by immunoSEQ multiplex PCR; TCRdb stores in-frame clones only, minus some. The table has about 200,000 clones, around 90% seen once. The material sequenced was peripheral blood. These receptors originate from a man between 60 and 75 years old with acute or convalescent COVID-19.

The chain combines TRBV5-1 with TRBJ1-1, with a possible D match to TRBD1 (5 bases). This CDR3 is 14 amino acids long. V lost 3 bases to trimming and J lost 4 bases, with 13 bases between them. Germline V gene lookup returns CDR1 SGHRS and CDR2 YFSETQ. The CDR3 region is CASSSNAGGTEAFF. As DNA, the CDR3 is TGCGCCAGCAGCTCGAACGCGGGGGGCACTGAAGCTTTCTTT.

V gene TRBV7-3 combines with J gene TRBJ1-1; D gene unclear. Per the germline V gene, CDR1 is SGHTA and CDR2 is FQGTGA. V was cut by 5 bases and J by 0 bases, with 7 bases left in between. This CDR3 spans 13 amino acids. The chain's CDR3 is CASSLLVNTEAFF. DNA for the CDR3: TGTGCCAGCAGCCTCCTAGTGAACACTGAAGCTTTCTTT.

The CDR3 spells CASSYLAGGPNNEQFF. The CDR3 bases are TGCGCCAGCAGCTATTTAGCGGGGGGGCCAAACAATGAGCAGTTCTTC. The chain links TRBV5-1 to TRBJ2-1; 11 bases match TRBD2. This CDR3 spans 16 amino acids. J lost 5 bases, V lost 3 bases, and 7 bases had no gene match. Germline V lookup: CDR1 SGHRS, CDR2 YFSETQ.

V gene TRBV28 combines with J gene TRBJ1-3, with 7 bases identical to TRBD1. CDR3 length: 15 residues. Per germline, CDR1 MDHEN and CDR2 SYDVKM. The J segment lost 3 bases and the V segment lost 6 bases, leaving 8 bases of the junction unmatched. CDR3 residues: CASSLLAGGGNTIYF. The CDR3 DNA reads as TGTGCCAGCAGCCTCCTGGCAGGGGGTGGAAACACCATATATTTT.

This chain links TRBV9 with TRBJ2-5; 8 positions match TRBD1. In germline, CDR1 is SGDLS, CDR2 YYNGEE. J lost 2 bases, V lost 3 bases, and 6 bases had no gene match. CDR3 length: 15 residues. This CDR3 reads CASSGLGQEQETQYF. The CDR3 nucleotides are TGTGCCAGCAGCGGGTTGGGACAGGAACAAGAGACCCAGTACTTC.

The chain couples TRBV12-5 to TRBJ2-2, with 7 bases fitting TRBD1. After removal of 6 bases from V and 5 bases from J, the junction contained 6 bases not matched to a gene. The CDR3 covers 14 residues. The germline CDR1 and CDR2 sequences are LGHNT and FRNRAP. The CDR3 protein is CASGTGAGTGELFF. The CDR3 coding sequence is TGTGCTAGTGGCACAGGGGCAGGGACCGGGGAGCTGTTTTTT.

V usage is TRBV18 and J usage is TRBJ2-1; weak D call: TRBD2 (5 bases). The length of the CDR3 is 15 residues. With 3 bases removed from V and 2 bases from J, the gap between germline ends came to 11 bases. Germline V gives CDR1 KGHSH, CDR2 LQKENI. CDR3 in DNA: TGTGCCAGCTCACCGGGTCCGGGAACCTACAATGAGCAGTTCTTC. The encoded protein is CASSPGPGTYNEQFF.

The chain links TRBV9 to TRBJ2-2, with TRBD2 as a possible D gene (6 bases). The germline V gene has CDR1 SGDLS and CDR2 YYNGEE. The CDR3 is 16 amino acids. With 0 bases removed from V and 1 base from J, the gap between germline ends came to 10 bases. The CDR3 region is CASSVDPRGNTGELFF. CDR3 DNA sequence: TGTGCCAGCAGCGTAGATCCGCGGGGGAACACCGGGGAGCTGTTTTTT.

V and J are TRBV6-2 or TRBV6-3 and TRBJ2-7; 11 bases map to TRBD2. The CDR3 contains 16 residues. Germline assignment: CDR1 MNHEY and CDR2 SVGEGT. Trimming cost V 4 bases and J 0 bases; bases outside gene matches: 5. CDR3 region: CASSWTSGSLSYEQYF. In nucleotides, the CDR3 is TGTGCCAGCAGTTGGACTAGCGGGTCCCTCTCCTACGAGCAGTACTTC.

V is TRBV4-3 and J is TRBJ2-3; D gene ambiguous. This CDR3 is 15 amino acids long. Germline V gene lookup returns CDR1 LGHNA and CDR2 YSLEER. The V and J ends lost 3 bases and 4 bases respectively, with 14 bases between them. CDR3: CASSHTPAGSDTQYF. CDR3 DNA sequence: TGCGCCAGCAGCCATACCCCCGCAGGCTCAGATACGCAGTATTTT.

The gene calls are TRBV19 and TRBJ1-1; 7 bases agree with TRBD1. Germline V gene lookup returns CDR1 LNHDA and CDR2 SQIVND (reference sequence). The CDR3 has 14 residues. The V and J ends lost 7 bases and 5 bases, in that order; junction bases with no gene match: 10. The CDR3 loop is CASTPRGQRTEAFF. CDR3 in DNA: TGTGCCAGTACCCCACGGGGACAGAGGACTGAAGCTTTCTTT.

The CDR3 protein is CASRSGYGYTF. The DNA for the CDR3 is TGTGCCAGTAGGTCAGGCTATGGCTACACCTTC. The V and J genes are TRBV19 and TRBJ1-2; D not resolved. The germline V gene has CDR1 LNHDA and CDR2 SQIVND (reference sequence). V was shortened by 6 bases and J by 4 bases, with 6 bases between the two germline ends. The CDR3 consists of 11 residues.

The chain combines TRBV19 with TRBJ2-1; TRBD2 aligns across 9 bases. V shed 0 bases and J 8 bases; nucleotides not matched to a gene: 8. CDR1 LNHDA and CDR2 SQIVND come from the germline V gene (reference sequence). The CDR3 extends over 16 amino acids. In nucleotides, the CDR3 is TGTGCCAGTAGTATAGATCGGCTAGCGGGGTTTTATGAGCAGTTCTTC. Translation: CASSIDRLAGFYEQFF.

The chain has TRBV9 and TRBJ1-5; 7 nucleotides line up with TRBD1. The germline CDR1 and CDR2 sequences are SGDLS and YYNGEE. The CDR3 totals 15 residues. Trimming took 0 bases from V and 4 from J; bases not matched to a gene: 4. CDR3 sequence (DNA): TGTGCCAGCAGCGTAGATGAGGGGGCGAATCAGCCCCAGCATTTT. Translation gives CASSVDEGANQPQHF.

V usage is TRBV28 and J usage is TRBJ2-3; 13 bases line up with TRBD2. This CDR3 comprises 17 residues. Looked up from germline, CDR1 is MDHEN and CDR2 is SYDVKM. Trimming cost V 6 bases and J 2 bases; bases outside gene matches: 8. The CDR3: CASSPLLAGGATDTQYF. DNA for the CDR3: TGTGCCAGCAGCCCTTTACTAGCGGGGGGGGCCACAGATACGCAGTATTTT.

In its sample, this clone was seen a few times. V gene TRBV7-9 combines with J gene TRBJ2-1; D may be TRBD1 (6 bases). This CDR3 has 17 amino acids. The ends were cut back, 0 bases at V and 0 bases at J, with 12 bases in the middle. CDR1 and CDR2 (germline): SEHNR, FQNEAQ (reference sequence). CDR3: CASSLASNRASYNEQFF. The DNA for the CDR3 is TGTGCCAGCAGCTTAGCTTCTAACAGGGCCTCCTACAATGAGCAGTTCTTC.

This clone is a singleton in its sample. The CDR3 DNA reads TGTGCCACTCTAGCGGGGGACTCCTACGAGCAGTACTTC. It specifies CATLAGDSYEQYF. The V call is TRBV28, the J call TRBJ2-7, with 10 bases lining up with TRBD2. V was clipped by 10 bases and J by 0 bases; unmatched bases: 3. The germline V gene encodes CDR1 MDHEN and CDR2 SYDVKM. The CDR3 contains 13 residues.

This sequence joins TRBV6-2 or TRBV6-3 and TRBJ2-3; TRBD1 agrees at 8 bases. The V and J ends lost 5 bases and 3 bases, in that order; junction bases with no gene match: 7. Germline values: CDR1 MNHEY, CDR2 SVGEGT. The CDR3 covers 15 residues. The CDR3 protein is CASSPRDRLTDTQYF. CDR3 sequence (DNA): TGTGCCAGCAGTCCCCGGGACAGGCTGACAGATACGCAGTATTTT.

This sequence joins TRBV10-2 and TRBJ2-1, with a possible D match to TRBD1 (6 bases). V was clipped by 6 bases and J by 3 bases, with 15 bases between them. CDR3 length: 15 amino acids. The V gene's germline CDR1 is WSHSY and CDR2 SAAADI. The CDR3 DNA reads as TGCGCCAGCAGGGTCGGGACATCCGGCTACAATGAGCAGTTCTTC. Residues: CASRVGTSGYNEQFF.

The chain uses TRBV25-1 and TRBJ2-5; possibly TRBD1 for D (5 bases). V lost 8 bases, J lost 10 bases, and 23 bases lay in between. Germline V gives CDR1 MGHDK, CDR2 SYGVNS. The CDR3 covers 14 residues. The CDR3 here is CASSSVGPTQGQYF. CDR3 DNA: TGTGCCAGCTCCTCAGTCGGTCCTACCCAGGGCCAGTACTTC.

The chain employs TRBV27 and TRBJ1-2, with TRBD1 as a possible D gene (5 bases). Germline assignment: CDR1 MNHEY and CDR2 SMNVEV (reference sequence). The CDR3 totals 16 residues. V was clipped by 4 bases and J by 0 bases, with 15 bases between them. The CDR3 nucleotides are TGTGCCAGCAGTTCGGCCGGGCAGGGCACTAACTATGGCTACACCTTC. Translated: CASSSAGQGTNYGYTF.

This chain uses TRBV7-2 with TRBJ2-7, with 10 bases matching TRBD1. With 4 bases clipped from V and 4 bases from J, the junction kept 1 base outside the gene matches. Per germline, CDR1 SGHTA and CDR2 FQGNSA. This CDR3 is built from 13 residues. CDR3 nucleotides: TGTGCCAGCAGCTGGACAGGGGGGTACGAGCAGTACTTC. It encodes CASSWTGGYEQYF.

This chain uses TRBV3-1 (or the pseudogene TRBV3-2) with TRBJ1-4, with unresolved D. From germline, CDR1 is LGHDT and CDR2 YNNKEL (reference sequence). The CDR3 covers 17 residues. V was clipped by 2 bases and J by 0 bases, with 13 bases between them. DNA of the CDR3: TGTGCCAGCAGCCAAAGGGAGAACGGCCCAACTAATGAAAAACTGTTTTTT. It specifies CASSQRENGPTNEKLFF.

J is TRBJ2-5 and V is TRBV5-1; a weak D match, TRBD2 (7 bases). The germline V gene encodes CDR1 SGHRS and CDR2 YFSETQ. Trimming removed 1 base at V and 4 bases at J, with 20 bases between. The CDR3 is 17 amino acids. The CDR3 protein is CASSLSVTGGRGETQYF. As DNA, the CDR3 is TGCGCCAGCAGCTTGAGTGTTACGGGGGGCCGGGGAGAGACCCAGTACTTC.

The chain is built from TRBV25-1 and TRBJ1-1; 7 bases line up with TRBD1. Looked up from germline, CDR1 is MGHDK and CDR2 is SYGVNS. The CDR3 has 14 amino acids. J was trimmed by 4 bases and V by 6 bases; bases with no gene match: 8. The CDR3 DNA is TGTGCCAGCAGACAGAACGACAGGGTCACTGAAGCTTTCTTT. Translating gives CASRQNDRVTEAFF.

The V and J genes are TRBV7-9 and TRBJ2-7; D possibly corresponds to TRBD1 (5 bases). Germline-derived CDR1 and CDR2 are SEHNR and FQNEAQ (reference sequence). V was cut by 4 bases and J by 2 bases, with 15 bases left in between. CDR3 length: 15 amino acids. The CDR3 sequence: CASSSFTGGAYEQYF. As DNA, the CDR3 is TGTGCCAGCAGCTCCTTTACAGGTGGGGCCTACGAGCAGTACTTC.

The chain employs TRBV7-3 and TRBJ2-2; D might be TRBD2 (5 bases). The CDR3 covers 15 residues. Trimming pared 0 bases from V and 5 bases from J, leaving 10 bases between. Germline CDR1 and CDR2: SGHTA and FQGTGA. This CDR3 is CASSLTVRGTGELFF. DNA of the CDR3: TGTGCCAGCAGCTTAACGGTTAGAGGGACCGGGGAGCTGTTTTTT.

This rearrangement joins TRBV28 to TRBJ1-4, with 10 bases that match TRBD1. Germline V gene data show CDR1 as MDHEN and CDR2 as SYDVKM. The CDR3 sequence is 15 residues long. The J segment lost 8 bases and the V segment lost 5 bases, leaving 8 bases of the junction unmatched. The chain's CDR3 is CASSQPTGGEEKLFF. The CDR3 region has the DNA TGTGCCAGCAGTCAACCGACAGGGGGCGAGGAAAAACTGTTTTTT.